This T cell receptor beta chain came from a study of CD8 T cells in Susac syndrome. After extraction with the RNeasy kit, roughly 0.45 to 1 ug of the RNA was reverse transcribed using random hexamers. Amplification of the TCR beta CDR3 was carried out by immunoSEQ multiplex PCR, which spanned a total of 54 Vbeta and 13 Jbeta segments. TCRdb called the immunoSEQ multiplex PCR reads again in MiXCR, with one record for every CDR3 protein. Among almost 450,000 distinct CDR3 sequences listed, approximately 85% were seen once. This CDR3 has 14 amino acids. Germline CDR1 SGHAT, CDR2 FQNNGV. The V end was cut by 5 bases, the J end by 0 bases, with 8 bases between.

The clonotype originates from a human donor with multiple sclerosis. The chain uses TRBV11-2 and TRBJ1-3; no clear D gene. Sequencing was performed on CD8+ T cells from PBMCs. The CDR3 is CASSPPRSGNTIYF. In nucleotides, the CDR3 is TGTGCCAGCAGCCCCCCACGCTCTGGAAACACCATATATTTT.